The present T cell receptor (beta chain) was sequenced within a study of blood T cell repertoires in COVID-19 (dated by TCRdb to the early 2020s). Describing the broader study: Samples from collaborators originated in the United States, Italy and Spain and spanned both the acute and convalescent phases of COVID-19. The prospective study material was composed of cDNA or gDNA derived from T cells, B-cell-depleted T cells, or PBMCs. The samples were drawn from two sources: the first 160 participants of the ongoing ImmuneRACE study, and 1,254 subjects contributed by 6 global collaborators. The dataset comprised deeply sampled blood TCRbeta repertoires from subjects exposed to, actively infected with, or recovered from COVID-19. Where HLA class I and class II types were available, the types were taken from metadata supplied by the sample provider, not from assay-based typing. A freely available public database, intended as a resource for researchers studying the immune response to SARS-CoV-2, is where the repertoires were released. A de-identified subject ID, COVID-19 status, age in years and sex were almost always included in the sample metadata.

Collaborating institutions collected whole blood in K2EDTA tubes following their own protocols. For TCRbeta analysis, collaborators shipped samples as frozen whole blood, isolated PBMCs, or DNA extracted from either of those sample types. What the work shows at the level of the full study, not this receptor alone: The amount of clinical and demographic metadata varied by source and participant and was provided uncurated.

TCRbeta CDR3 regions were amplified from genomic DNA using the immunoSEQ Assay, a bias-controlled multiplex PCR. Per the authors' processing: The number of nucleated cells in each sample was estimated from the amplification of reference gene primers within the assay. To quantify the absolute abundance of each unique TCRbeta CDR3 rearrangement, sequence reads were collapsed and filtered. For each sample, productive Simpson clonality was calculated as the square root of Simpson's diversity index across productive rearrangements. The table comes from immuneACCESS by way of TCRdb, which keeps in-frame sequences with V and J called. Part of the clones is missing from these tables; in studies checked, under half for an unresolved V gene and the rest for unknown reasons. V, J and clone size are those of that table, while D and trimming were read from the DNA. This sample comprises about 330,000 clones, roughly 90% of them detected only once. The ten largest account for 4% of the sample.

A word on this clone: The antigen this receptor binds is unknown. The record has no base qualities; no much larger clone is one base away.

From the cysteine through the phenylalanine, the CDR3 covers 12 amino acids. The sequence is cut down to CDR3 DNA, 36 bases in frame from base 1. CDR1 and CDR2, per the germline V gene, are SNHLY and FYNNEI. V is pared back by 4 bases and J by 10 bases, with 13 bases lying between the germline termini. The sample taken for sequencing was peripheral blood. The clonotype comes from a woman aged 50 to 65 with active or convalescent COVID-19. The chain is made from TRBV2 and TRBJ1-1; the D gene is perhaps TRBD1, on 6 matching bases. The encoded CDR3 is CASSGQAARAFF. The DNA sequence is as follows: TGTGCCAGCAGTGGACAGGCGGCCCGAGCTTTCTTT.